The 18 T cell receptor beta chains reported below all come from one sample, sequenced in a study of OX40 agonist ivuxolimab in advanced cancers. The assay was immunoSEQ multiplex PCR, and TCRdb's table has in-frame clones only and misses some. The data show approximately 52,000 clones, with around 94% seen just once and around 12% held by the top ten. Sequenced material: CD4+ or CD8+ T cells sorted from blood, taken in a trial of the OX40 agonist ivuxolimab. Every receptor here comes from an adult with an advanced solid tumor such as melanoma, head and neck, liver or kidney cancer.

V is TRBV27 and J is TRBJ1-2, with TRBD1 identical over 7 bases. The germline V gene has CDR1 MNHEY and CDR2 SMNVEV (reference sequence). The CDR3 spans 16 residues. Trimming cost V 2 bases and J 1 base; bases outside gene matches: 7. This chain's CDR3 is CASSLGVRGDNYGYTF. CDR3 sequence (DNA): TGTGCCAGCAGTTTAGGCGTCAGGGGGGATAACTATGGCTACACCTTC.

This chain uses TRBV28 with TRBJ2-5; 8 nucleotides align to TRBD1. From germline, CDR1 is MDHEN and CDR2 SYDVKM. Trimming took 1 base from V and 5 from J; bases not matched to a gene: 12. The CDR3 loop spans 17 amino acids. CDR3 sequence (DNA): TGTGCCAGCAGTTTATCCCCGACAGGGGTATCGGGTGAGACCCAGTACTTC. Translating gives CASSLSPTGVSGETQYF.

The chain has TRBV7-9 and TRBJ1-1; D unclear. The CDR3 is 13 amino acids. The V and J ends lost 3 bases and 5 bases respectively, with 10 bases between them. Germline V gives CDR1 SEHNR, CDR2 FQNEAQ (reference sequence). The CDR3 sequence: CASSFVLETEAFF. The CDR3 DNA follows: TGTGCCAGCAGCTTCGTTCTGGAGACTGAAGCTTTCTTT.

This clone was picked up a small number of times. The V and J genes are TRBV25-1 and TRBJ1-1; a weak D match, TRBD1 (5 bases). The V end was cut by 2 bases, the J end by 7 bases, with 8 bases between. Germline lookup yields CDR1 MGHDK and CDR2 SYGVNS. There are 12 residues in the CDR3. In DNA form, the CDR3 reads TGTGCCAGCAGTGAAACAGGAAGTGAAGCTTTCTTT. Translated, it gives CASSETGSEAFF.

This chain joins TRBV7-2 and TRBJ2-1, with 7 bases that match TRBD2. This CDR3 has 15 amino acids. The germline CDR1 and CDR2 sequences are SGHTA and FQGNSA. Trimming took 1 base from V and 2 from J; bases not matched to a gene: 2. This chain's CDR3 is CASSLGAGPYNEQFF. CDR3 coding DNA: TGTGCCAGCAGCTTAGGAGCGGGACCCTACAATGAGCAGTTCTTC. Full variable domain (rest looked up from reference TRBV7-2 and TRBJ2-1): GAGVSQSPSNKVTEKGKDVELRCDPISGHTALYWYRQSLGQGLEFLIYFQGNSAPDKSGLPSDRFSAERTGGSVSTLTIQRTQQEDSAVYLCASSLGAGPYNEQFFGPGTRLTVL.

The chain employs TRBV10-2 and TRBJ2-7, with D perhaps matching TRBD2 (6 bases). The V end was cut by 11 bases, the J end by 0 bases, with 14 bases between. Germline loops: CDR1 WSHSY, CDR2 SAAADI. This CDR3 contains 13 residues. The CDR3 sequence is CAGAGGSSYEQYF. In DNA, the CDR3 is TGCGCCGGGGCTGGGGGGAGCTCCTACGAGCAGTACTTC.

The CDR3 region is CASSHGDRGRYEQYF. In nucleotides, the CDR3 is TGCGCCAGCAGCCACGGGGACAGGGGGCGGTACGAGCAGTACTTC. V gene TRBV4-3 combines with J gene TRBJ2-7, with 12 bases fitting TRBD1. The CDR3 runs 15 residues. Germline lookup yields CDR1 LGHNA and CDR2 YSLEER. Trimming removed 3 bases from V and 4 bases from J; junction bases left unmatched: 4.

On this clone itself: Other DNA variants within this sample encode the same CDR3. V is TRBV18 and J is TRBJ2-7; D uncertain. The germline CDR1 and CDR2 sequences are KGHSH and LQKENI. This CDR3 is 16 amino acids long. The V and J ends lost 3 bases and 5 bases respectively, with 20 bases between them. The CDR3 is CASSPPALAAKDEQYF. The DNA of the CDR3 is TGTGCCAGCTCACCGCCGGCGCTCGCCGCCAAGGACGAGCAGTACTTC.

The rearrangement joins TRBV6-5 to TRBJ1-1; no clear D. Germline lookup yields CDR1 MNHEY and CDR2 SVGAGI. The CDR3 has 14 amino acids. With 0 bases removed from V and 6 bases from J, the gap between germline ends came to 11 bases. The CDR3 DNA reads TGTGCCAGCAGTTACTCGATCCGGGAGCCTGAAGCTTTCTTT. It encodes CASSYSIREPEAFF.

The rearrangement links TRBV7-2 to TRBJ2-3; 7 bases are shared with TRBD1. Germline loops: CDR1 SGHTA, CDR2 FQGNSA. The CDR3 length is 14 residues. Trimming removed 4 bases from V and 4 bases from J; junction bases left unmatched: 5. The CDR3 DNA reads TGTGCCAGCAGCTATAACAGGGGAGCAGATACGCAGTATTTT. It codes for CASSYNRGADTQYF. Variable domain in full (rest from reference TRBV7-2 and TRBJ2-3): GAGVSQSPSNKVTEKGKDVELRCDPISGHTALYWYRQSLGQGLEFLIYFQGNSAPDKSGLPSDRFSAERTGGSVSTLTIQRTQQEDSAVYLCASSYNRGADTQYFGPGTRLTVL.

This chain joins TRBV30 and TRBJ2-7, with TRBD1 identical over 10 bases. The length of the CDR3 is 13 residues. CDR1 is GTSNPN, CDR2 SVGIG, per germline (reference sequence). The V gene end was trimmed by 1 base and the J gene end by 4 bases; junction bases not matched to a gene: 1. Here the CDR3 reads CAWSGQGAYEQYF. In DNA, the CDR3 is TGTGCCTGGAGTGGACAGGGGGCTTACGAGCAGTACTTC.

This sequence joins TRBV5-6 and TRBJ2-5; a possible D gene is TRBD1 (7 bases). The V gene's germline CDR1 is SGHDT and CDR2 YYEEEE. V lost 4 bases and J 2 bases, leaving 15 bases between the germline ends. This CDR3 is built from 15 residues. The CDR3 coding sequence is TGTGCCAGCAGCGGGGGGACAGTTATTCAAGAGACCCAGTACTTC. Its protein product is CASSGGTVIQETQYF. The variable domain in full, completed from reference TRBV5-6 and TRBJ2-5, reads DAGVTQSPTHLIKTRGQQVTLRCSPKSGHDTVSWYQQALGQGPQFIFQYYEEEERQRGNFPDRFSGHQFPNYSSELNVNALLLGDSALYLCASSGGTVIQETQYFGPGTRLLVL.

The chain links TRBV19 to TRBJ2-1; tentatively, D is TRBD1 (5 bases). V was clipped by 1 base and J by 0 bases, with 10 bases between them. Germline CDR1 is LNHDA and CDR2 is SQIVND (reference sequence). This CDR3 comprises 16 residues. The CDR3 nucleotides read TGTGCCAGTAGTATAGCGGCAGGGAACTCCTACAATGAGCAGTTCTTC. Its protein is CASSIAAGNSYNEQFF.

The chain recombines TRBV19 with TRBJ2-1; 7 bases match TRBD1. Germline V gene lookup returns CDR1 LNHDA and CDR2 SQIVND (reference sequence). Trimming took 5 bases from V and 4 from J; bases not matched to a gene: 14. The CDR3 is made up of 17 amino acids. CDR3 residues: CASSHPLGTEIYNEQFF. For the CDR3, the DNA is TGTGCCAGTAGTCACCCACTCGGGACAGAGATTTACAATGAGCAGTTCTTC.

J is TRBJ1-2 and V is TRBV19, with a possible D match to TRBD1 (5 bases). Between the trimmed V and J ends, which lost 9 bases and 2 bases, there was a span of 10 bases. The length of the CDR3 is 12 residues. Germline CDR1 and CDR2: LNHDA and SQIVND (reference sequence). CDR3 sequence (DNA): TGTGCCAGCATGACAGAGAACTATGGCTACACCTTC. It is translated as CASMTENYGYTF.

The chain combines TRBV6-5 with TRBJ2-3; TRBD1 matches 7 bases. Germline assignment: CDR1 MNHEY and CDR2 SVGAGI. CDR3 length: 10 residues. Trimming removed 10 bases from V and 6 bases from J; junction bases left unmatched: 1. In DNA form, the CDR3 reads TGTGCCACGACAGGGGATACGCAGTATTTT. It translates to CATTGDTQYF.

In its sample, this clone was seen once. J is TRBJ2-1 and V is TRBV19; 7 nucleotides line up with TRBD2. The CDR3 sequence is 14 residues long. Germline CDR1 and CDR2: LNHDA and SQIVND (reference sequence). The ends lost 6 bases at V and 4 bases at J; junction bases unmatched: 6. CDR3 DNA sequence: TGTGCCAGTAGCGCCTTTAGCGGGTACAATGAGCAGTTCTTC. It encodes CASSAFSGYNEQFF.

This rearrangement joins TRBV6-5 to TRBJ2-7; possible D gene TRBD2, 6 bases. This CDR3 is built from 16 residues. Per the germline V gene, CDR1 is MNHEY and CDR2 is SVGAGI. Trimming pared 0 bases from V and 2 bases from J, leaving 14 bases between. The CDR3 DNA sequence: TGTGCCAGCAGTTACTCTGGCGGGACCAACCCCTACGAGCAGTACTTC. This codes for CASSYSGGTNPYEQYF.